This paragraph reports one T cell receptor (beta chain). The CDR3 consists of 14 residues. V was trimmed by 10 bases and J by 2 bases, leaving 17 bases between them. CDR1 and CDR2 (germline): MNHEY, SVGAGI. The table came from immunoSEQ multiplex PCR; TCRdb's copy has only in-frame clones and leaves some out. The data contain about 380,000 clones, 85% to 90% of them seen just once; the ten biggest clones take up more than 1%. The record originates from a study of blood T cell repertoires in COVID-19. Study summary: Nucleic acid was either cDNA or gDNA, and it came from T cells, B-cell-depleted T cells, or PBMCs.

The sequence came from a woman between 18 and 30 years old who had recovered from COVID-19. J is TRBJ1-1 and V is TRBV6-5, with unresolved D. The sequenced material came from PBMCs or T cells enriched from blood (not recorded which). The CDR3 region has the DNA TGTGCCACCACAGCCGAGGGATTAAACACTGAAGCTTTCTTT. It encodes CATTAEGLNTEAFF.